The following is a T cell receptor (beta chain) sequence with its context. These data belong to a study of blood T cell repertoires in COVID-19. Assay: immunoSEQ multiplex PCR; the TCRdb copy retains only in-frame clones and omits some. This sample has some 150,000 clones, with around 80% found just once. This TCR derives from a man aged 60 to 69 with active or convalescent COVID-19. Sequences were obtained from peripheral blood.

For the CDR3, the DNA is TGTGCCAGCTCACCGGGACAGGCGAGCTCCTATAATTCACCCCTCCACTTT. It is translated as CASSPGQASSYNSPLHF. V is TRBV18 and J is TRBJ1-6; 8 bases match TRBD1. The CDR3 is made up of 17 amino acids. CDR1 and CDR2 (germline): KGHSH, LQKENI. After removal of 3 bases from V and 0 bases from J, the junction contained 4 bases not matched to a gene.